Listed below are T cell receptor beta chains from one sample, sequenced in a study of OX40 agonist ivuxolimab in advanced cancers. TCRdb keeps only in-frame clones here, not all; method: immunoSEQ multiplex PCR. Of approximately 120,000 clones listed, roughly 92% are singletons. This specimen was CD4+ or CD8+ T cells sorted from blood, taken in a trial of the OX40 agonist ivuxolimab. These receptors were obtained from an adult with an advanced solid tumor such as melanoma, head and neck, liver or kidney cancer. The CDR3 runs from the conserved cysteine through the conserved F or W. The D gene is left open where the match is weak. Expanded clones are given a class, and other clones once, few, many or no size at all.

>NA|TRBD2|TRBJ2-2|TRBV28
CASSLRGSGGTGELFF
TGTGCCAGCAGTCTCCGGGGGAGCGGGGGTACCGGGGAGCTGTTTTTT
>once|TRBD1|TRBJ2-1|TRBV5-4
CASSQRQGADEQFF
TGTGCCAGCAGCCAGAGACAGGGGGCGGATGAGCAGTTCTTC
>once|NA|TRBJ2-3|TRBV19
CASSTQGHTDTQYF
TGTGCCAGTAGTACGCAGGGCCACACAGATACGCAGTATTTT
>few|NA|TRBJ1-5|TRBV30
CAWSVDWGDQPQHF
TGTGCCTGGAGTGTAGATTGGGGGGACCAGCCCCAGCATTTT
>NA|TRBD2|TRBJ2-3|TRBV7-3
CASSSRTSGSSADTQYF
TGTGCCAGCAGCTCCCGGACTAGCGGGAGTAGCGCAGATACGCAGTATTTT
>NA|TRBD2|TRBJ2-7|TRBV19
CASRTSGSYEQYF
TGTGCCAGCCGGACTAGCGGGTCCTACGAGCAGTACTTC
>NA|NA|TRBJ2-5|TRBV28
CASMGPQGRQETQYF
TGTGCCAGCATGGGGCCCCAGGGGAGGCAAGAGACCCAGTACTTC
>NA|NA|TRBJ2-5|TRBV5-4
CASSLGGRSGPNQETQYF
TGTGCCAGCAGCTTGGGGGGTAGAAGCGGGCCAAACCAAGAGACCCAGTACTTC
>NA|TRBD1|TRBJ1-4|TRBV5-1
CASSRRGSDEKLFF
TGCGCCAGCAGCCGCAGGGGGTCTGATGAAAAACTGTTTTTT
>NA|NA|TRBJ1-1|TRBV21-1
CASSKGSEAFF
TGTGCCAGCAGCAAAGGGTCTGAAGCTTTCTTT
>NA|NA|TRBJ2-3|TRBV13
CASSLFQGRDTQYF
TGTGCCAGCAGCTTATTCCAGGGCCGAGATACGCAGTATTTT
>NA|TRBD1|TRBJ1-5|TRBV7-9
CASSDDRGNQPQHF
TGTGCCAGCAGCGACGACAGGGGCAATCAGCCCCAGCATTTT
>NA|NA|TRBJ2-5|TRBV19
CASSRTAQETQYF
TGTGCCAGTAGTCGGACTGCCCAAGAGACCCAGTACTTC
>NA|TRBD1|TRBJ2-7|TRBV28
CASRTGTGSSYEQYF
TGTGCCAGCAGAACCGGGACAGGGTCCTCCTACGAGCAGTACTTC
>NA|TRBD1|TRBJ1-1|TRBV2
CASSRTDRVNTEAFF
TGTGCCAGCAGTCGAACCGACAGGGTGAACACTGAAGCTTTCTTT
>NA|NA|TRBJ1-1|TRBV7-9
CASLRDMNTEAFF
TGTGCCAGCCTCCGGGACATGAACACTGAAGCTTTCTTT
>NA|NA|TRBJ1-1|TRBV28
CASSLYEGTEAFF
TGTGCCAGCAGTTTATACGAGGGCACTGAAGCTTTCTTT
>NA|NA|TRBJ1-1|TRBV28
CASSFWVGNTEAFF
TGTGCCAGCAGTTTTTGGGTGGGGAACACTGAAGCTTTCTTT
>NA|TRBD2|TRBJ2-1|TRBV4-2
CASSFGLAGDEQFF
TGTGCCAGCAGCTTTGGACTAGCGGGCGATGAGCAGTTCTTC
>NA|NA|TRBJ2-4|TRBV6-6
CASSYSFVQTSIQYF
TGTGCCAGCAGTTACTCGTTTGTACAGACTAGCATTCAGTACTTC
>NA|NA|TRBJ1-3|TRBV5-1
CASSLYPGTGNTIYF
TGCGCCAGCAGCTTGTATCCAGGGACTGGAAACACCATATATTTT
>NA|TRBD1|TRBJ1-2|TRBV7-2
CASTPGRGRIGGYTF
TGTGCCAGCACCCCAGGGAGGGGGCGAATCGGTGGCTACACCTTC
>NA|TRBD2|TRBJ2-3|TRBV29-1
CSAGRGLAGETDTQYF
TGCAGCGCTGGGAGGGGACTAGCGGGAGAAACAGATACGCAGTATTTT
>NA|TRBD2|TRBJ2-1|TRBV6-5
CASSISGNSYNEQFF
TGTGCCAGCAGTATAAGCGGGAACTCCTACAATGAGCAGTTCTTC
>NA|NA|TRBJ1-2|TRBV9
CASRPGGNGYTF
TGTGCCAGCAGGCCGGGGGGGAACGGCTACACCTTC
>NA|NA|TRBJ2-1|TRBV5-1
CASSFSVSRERNEQFF
TGCGCCAGCAGCTTTTCCGTTAGTCGTGAGAGGAATGAGCAGTTCTTC
>NA|NA|TRBJ1-1|TRBV28
CASSLKANTEAFF
TGTGCCAGCAGTTTGAAGGCGAACACTGAAGCTTTCTTT
>NA|NA|TRBJ1-2|TRBV19
CASSRPGYGYTF
TGTGCCAGTAGTCGGCCCGGCTATGGCTACACCTTC